This T cell receptor (beta chain) was recorded in a study of Ad26.COV2.S vaccination and SARS-CoV-2 variants. About the research overall: In the COV1001 trial, the donor was in the Ad26.COV2.S arm.

From germline, CDR1 is MNHEY and CDR2 SVGAGI. The germline V and J ends were trimmed by 8 bases and 0 bases, with 15 bases remaining between them. This CDR3 is 15 amino acids long. This sample's treatment: around 19 received Ad26.COV2.S at low or high dose, single or two shots; 5 received placebo; per-sample allocation not given. Sampling occurred on day 63 after the first vaccine or placebo injection. A Boston donor was an adult aged 18-55 years. The repertoire was sequenced with immunoSEQ multiplex PCR; TCRdb's copy has only in-frame clones and lacks some. The table includes about 280,000 clones, about 87% detected once.

The receptor was isolated from a person aged 18-60 years who received the Ad26.COV2.S COVID-19 vaccine or a placebo. The chain links TRBV6-5 to TRBJ2-3; maybe TRBD2 (5 bases). The sequencing used peripheral blood, collected in a trial of Ad26.COV2.S vaccine versus placebo. CDR3 in amino acids: CASAPMRVSTDTQYF. Written as DNA, the CDR3 is TGTGCCAGCGCACCAATGAGGGTGAGCACAGATACGCAGTATTTT.